This T cell receptor (beta chain) comes out of a study of OX40 agonist ivuxolimab in advanced cancers. Study observations and caveats: Also showing low normalized T-cell clonal expansion were some of the nonresponders.

Collection of blood occurred at baseline, at cycle 4 day 1, and at cycle 7 day 1. Produced via immunoSEQ multiplex PCR; TCRdb's table is partial and in-frame only. The data hold about 64,000 clones, with 87% observed a single time. The CDR3 is 14 residues long. Trimming took off 2 bases at V and 2 bases at J, with 11 bases between the two ends. CDR1 and CDR2 (germline): SGHDT, YYEEEE. As for this clone: No antigen is known for it.

Sample: CD4+ or CD8+ T cells sorted from blood, taken in a trial of the OX40 agonist ivuxolimab. The chain carries TRBV5-6 and TRBJ2-7; the D gene is possibly TRBD1 (5 bases). The clonotype was recovered from an adult with an advanced solid tumor such as melanoma, head and neck, liver or kidney cancer. The CDR3 sequence is CASSFLHRTYEQYF. CDR3 bases: TGTGCCAGCAGCTTCCTACACAGGACCTACGAGCAGTACTTC.